These T cell receptor beta chains were read from a single sample in a study of beta chain features in type 1 diabetes. Sequencing was performed with immunoSEQ multiplex PCR; in TCRdb, only in-frame clones are kept and a portion is missing. The sample consists of almost 350,000 clones, 15% to 20% of them appearing once. Source material: naive CD4+ T cells from blood. The receptors derive from a woman aged 18-29 years in good health. CDR3s include the opening cysteine and the closing phenylalanine or tryptophan. A D gene is named only where the DNA matches it firmly. Clone size is stated in some rows and not others, as once, few, many or a class when expanded.

D	size	V	J	length	DNA	CDR3
TRBD2	few	TRBV30	TRBJ2-7	15	TGTGCCTGGTCTGGGACTAGCGGGAGCTCCTACGAGCAGTACTTC	CAWSGTSGSSYEQYF
-	few	TRBV18	TRBJ2-5	12	TGTGCCAGCTCACCCCAGGAAGAGACCCAGTACTTC	CASSPQEETQYF
-	few	TRBV4-2	TRBJ2-7	16	TGTGCCAGCAGCCAAGGGTCCCGCAGGGACTCCTACGAGCAGTACTTC	CASSQGSRRDSYEQYF
-	-	TRBV5-1	TRBJ2-7	14	TGCGCCAGCAGCACCAGGACAGCTTCCTACGAGCAGTACTTC	CASSTRTASYEQYF
-	few	TRBV28	TRBJ1-6	13	TGTGCCAGCGGACCAGGGATCGGTTCACCCCTCCACTTT	CASGPGIGSPLHF
TRBD2	few	TRBV5-1	TRBJ2-3	15	TGCGCCACCCGACCTCTAGCGGGAGGGTTAGATACGCAGTATTTT	CATRPLAGGLDTQYF
-	few	TRBV30	TRBJ1-2	12	TGTGCCTGGAGTGTACGGGGAGTTGGCTACACCTTC	CAWSVRGVGYTF
TRBD1	-	TRBV9	TRBJ2-3	16	TGTGCCAGCAGCGTAGGGGTCAGGGGGCGGTCAGATACGCAGTATTTT	CASSVGVRGRSDTQYF
TRBD1	few	TRBV30	TRBJ1-4	14	TGTGCCTGGACTCGACAGGGATTAAATGAAAAACTGTTTTTT	CAWTRQGLNEKLFF
-	-	TRBV9	TRBJ2-5	15	TGTGCCAGCAGCGTCTCAGGGTGGGTGTCAGAGACCCAGTACTTC	CASSVSGWVSETQYF
TRBD2	-	TRBV27	TRBJ2-1	15	TGTGCCAGCAGTTTCGTAGCGGGTGGGTACAATGAGCAGTTCTTC	CASSFVAGGYNEQFF
TRBD1	few	TRBV7-2	TRBJ1-4	13	TGTGCCAGCGGGACAGGGGGGAATGAAAAACTGTTTTTT	CASGTGGNEKLFF
TRBD1	-	TRBV6-5	TRBJ2-2	15	TGTGCCAGCAGAGCCGGGACAGGGGATACCGGGGAGCTGTTTTTT	CASRAGTGDTGELFF
-	-	TRBV27	TRBJ1-5	15	TGTGCCAGCAGCAGAGAGGGAGCTAGCAATCAGCCCCAGCATTTT	CASSREGASNQPQHF
-	-	TRBV28	TRBJ2-1	14	TGTGCCAGCAGTTTGGGGAGCTCCTACAATGAGCAGTTCTTC	CASSLGSSYNEQFF
-	-	TRBV25-1	TRBJ1-2	15	TGTGCCAGCAGGGAAGGAGGGAGACTAAGTTATGGCTACACCTTC	CASREGGRLSYGYTF
-	few	TRBV10-3	TRBJ2-2	16	TGTGCCATCAGTGAGTCGGTACTCAGGGACACCGGGGAGCTGTTTTTT	CAISESVLRDTGELFF
TRBD1	few	TRBV19	TRBJ2-5	13	TGTGCCAGTAGTTCACAGGGGGACGAGACCCAGTACTTC	CASSSQGDETQYF
-	-	TRBV15	TRBJ2-5	13	TGTGCCACCAGCAGATCCAGGGGCAAGACCCAGTACTTC	CATSRSRGKTQYF
TRBD1	few	TRBV25-1	TRBJ1-2	13	TGTGCCAGCAGAGATCAGGGGGCGGATGGCTACACCTTC	CASRDQGADGYTF
-	-	TRBV18	TRBJ1-4	16	TGTGCCAGCTCACCACCATCCGGGGGTGGTAATGAAAAACTGTTTTTT	CASSPPSGGGNEKLFF
-	-	TRBV7-9	TRBJ2-1	11	TGTGCCAGCAGCTTAAGCTTAGAGCAGTTCTTC	CASSLSLEQFF
TRBD1	-	TRBV18	TRBJ2-4	17	TGTGCCAGCTCACCAGACGGGACAGGGGTTGGCAAAAACATTCAGTACTTC	CASSPDGTGVGKNIQYF
-	-	TRBV18	TRBJ1-4	15	TGTGCCAGCTCACCACGGGGGCAGGCTAATGAAAAACTGTTTTTT	CASSPRGQANEKLFF
-	-	TRBV29-1	TRBJ2-4	12	TGCAGCGTTGGGAGGGGTAAAAACATTCAGTACTTC	CSVGRGKNIQYF
-	few	TRBV6-6	TRBJ2-3	11	TGTGCCAGCAGCGTCACAGATACGCAGTATTTT	CASSVTDTQYF
-	-	TRBV9	TRBJ1-1	15	TGTGCCAGCAGCGCCCAGGGGAGTTTGGGCACTGAAGCTTTCTTT	CASSAQGSLGTEAFF
TRBD2	few	TRBV5-4	TRBJ2-5	13	TGTGCCAGCAGCTTGTTAGCGGGAGAGACCCAGTACTTC	CASSLLAGETQYF
TRBD2	-	TRBV4-1	TRBJ2-5	19	TGCGCCAGCAGCCAAGGGAGATCAAGGCGTAGCGGGATGAGAGAGACCCAGTACTTC	CASSQGRSRRSGMRETQYF
TRBD1	-	TRBV6-5	TRBJ1-2	14	TGTGCCAGCAACCGACAGGGAGGAAACTATGGCTACACCTTC	CASNRQGGNYGYTF
-	few	TRBV19	TRBJ2-7	13	TGTGCCAGTAGTATTCAACGAGAGGGCGAGCAGTACTTC	CASSIQREGEQYF
TRBD1	-	TRBV29-1	TRBJ2-2	16	TGCAGCGTTGGACAGGGAAGTATTAAAAACACCGGGGAGCTGTTTTTT	CSVGQGSIKNTGELFF
-	-	TRBV21-1	TRBJ2-5	16	TGTGCCAGCAGCGCTTACCGGGACAGGGGGAGGGAGACCCAGTACTTC	CASSAYRDRGRETQYF
-	few	TRBV5-6	TRBJ2-3	14	TGTGCCAGCAGCAAGGGGTCTGACCCAGATACGCAGTATTTT	CASSKGSDPDTQYF
TRBD2	-	TRBV11-3	TRBJ2-2	17	TGTGCCAGCAGCTCCGGGACTAGCGGGGCCAGTACCGGGGAGCTGTTTTTT	CASSSGTSGASTGELFF
-	-	TRBV2	TRBJ1-1	12	TGTGCCAGCAGAAACAGGGAAACTGAAGCTTTCTTT	CASRNRETEAFF
-	-	TRBV5-1	TRBJ2-7	16	TGCGCCAGCAGCTTGGCCTTTGGGGGGAAGAGCTACGAGCAGTACTTC	CASSLAFGGKSYEQYF
TRBD1	few	TRBV4-1	TRBJ2-5	15	TGCGCCAGCAGCCAACCGACAGGGGGCGGAGAGACCCAGTACTTC	CASSQPTGGGETQYF
TRBD1	-	TRBV7-9	TRBJ2-1	17	TGTGCCAGCAGCCCCCCCCGAGGGACAGGGGGCTACAATGAGCAGTTCTTC	CASSPPRGTGGYNEQFF
TRBD1	-	TRBV15	TRBJ2-6	17	TGTGCCACCAGCATGGACAGGGTACGTGTTGGGGCCAACGTCCTGACTTTC	CATSMDRVRVGANVLTF
TRBD1	few	TRBV5-4	TRBJ2-5	14	TGTGCCAGCAGCCCCGGGACGGACAGGCAGACCCAGTACTTC	CASSPGTDRQTQYF
-	few	TRBV7-3	TRBJ2-2	14	TGTGCCAGCAGCAACTCCCTGAACACCGGGGAGCTGTTTTTT	CASSNSLNTGELFF
TRBD1	-	TRBV27	TRBJ2-7	13	TGTGCCAGCACGGGGACAGGGGCATACGAGCAGTACTTC	CASTGTGAYEQYF
-	-	TRBV2	TRBJ1-5	13	TGTGCCAGCAGCGCAACAGGAGATCAGCCCCAGCATTTT	CASSATGDQPQHF
TRBD2	-	TRBV5-1	TRBJ2-7	18	TGCGCCAGCAGCTTGGAAGTTTTCGCGGGACTAGGCCCCTCCGAGCAGTACTTC	CASSLEVFAGLGPSEQYF
TRBD1	-	TRBV7-9	TRBJ2-7	15	TGTGCCAGCAGCCTTGCAGGGGGCCCATCCTACGAGCAGTACTTC	CASSLAGGPSYEQYF
-	few	TRBV5-4	TRBJ1-2	15	TGTGCCAGCAGCTTAAATCTGCCCACCGGGAATGGCTACACCTTC	CASSLNLPTGNGYTF
-	once	TRBV11-2	TRBJ2-3	16	TGTGCCAGCAGCTTGAAGTTCCATACTAGCACAGATACGCAGTATTTT	CASSLKFHTSTDTQYF
-	-	TRBV10-2	TRBJ2-7	13	TGCGCCAGCACCGGTCAGGGGTCGTACGAGCAGTACTTC	CASTGQGSYEQYF
-	-	TRBV4-1	TRBJ1-6	15	TGCGCCAGCAGCCAAGTGGGTGACGGGGATTCACCCCTCCACTTT	CASSQVGDGDSPLHF
-	few	TRBV6-5	TRBJ1-2	14	TGTGCCAGCAGAGGGACAAGGAGCTTGGGCGGCTACACCTTC	CASRGTRSLGGYTF
-	few	TRBV18	TRBJ1-4	16	TGTGCCAGCTCATCACGATATCCGTCCAGAGGGGAAAAACTGTTTTTT	CASSSRYPSRGEKLFF
-	few	TRBV5-6	TRBJ1-1	14	TGTGCCAGCAGCTTTTCGCGTGCCGACACTGAAGCTTTCTTT	CASSFSRADTEAFF
TRBD2	few	TRBV19	TRBJ2-7	15	TGTGCCAGTAGCGCATCTAGCGGAGGCGCATACGAGCAGTACTTC	CASSASSGGAYEQYF
TRBD1	-	TRBV29-1	TRBJ1-1	14	TGCAGCGTTGAAAGGTCAGGGGGCAGGACTGAAGCTTTCTTT	CSVERSGGRTEAFF
TRBD2	few	TRBV6-6	TRBJ2-3	15	TGTGCCAGCAGTCAAGCGGGGGGGCCCCGGGATACGCAGTATTTT	CASSQAGGPRDTQYF
-	-	TRBV4-3	TRBJ2-7	14	TGCGCCAGCAGCCTCTTCCTGGGGGGCTACGAGCAGTACTTC	CASSLFLGGYEQYF